The 2 T cell receptor beta chains in this list originate from one sample, sequenced in a study of T cells expressing NK-cell markers. TCRdb reworked the 5' RACE reads into one entry per CDR3 protein, no DNA. The table lists roughly 450,000 distinct CDR3 sequences. The material sequenced was blood T cells: a sorted CD56 or NKG2C T cell subset, CD4+ or CD8+ T cells, or bulk PBMC T cells (not recorded which). These receptors originate from a woman aged 45 to 65 in good health.

The chain recombines TRBV18 with TRBJ2-1. The CDR3 spans 12 residues. The germline V gene encodes CDR1 KGHSH and CDR2 LQKENI. The CDR3 spells CASSPPGREQFF.

The chain links TRBV12-3 or TRBV12-4 to TRBJ2-1. The CDR3 has 15 amino acids. CDR3 protein: CASKGREGPYNEQFF.